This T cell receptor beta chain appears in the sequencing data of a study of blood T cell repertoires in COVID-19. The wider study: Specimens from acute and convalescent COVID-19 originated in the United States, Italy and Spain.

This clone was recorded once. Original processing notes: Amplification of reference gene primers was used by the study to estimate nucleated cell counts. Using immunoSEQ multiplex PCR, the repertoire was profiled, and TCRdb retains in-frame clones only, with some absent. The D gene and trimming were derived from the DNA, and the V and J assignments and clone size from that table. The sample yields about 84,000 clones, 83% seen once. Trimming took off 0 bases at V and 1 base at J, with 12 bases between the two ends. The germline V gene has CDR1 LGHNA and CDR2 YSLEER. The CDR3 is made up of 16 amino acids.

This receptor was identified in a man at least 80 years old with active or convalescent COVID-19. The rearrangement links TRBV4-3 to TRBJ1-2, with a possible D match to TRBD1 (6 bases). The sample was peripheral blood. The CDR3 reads CASSQDFRGGNYGYTF. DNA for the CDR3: TGCGCCAGCAGCCAAGATTTTCGAGGGGGTAACTATGGCTACACCTTC.